This TCR beta chain is drawn from a study of blood T cell repertoires in COVID-19. Using immunoSEQ multiplex PCR, the repertoire was profiled, and TCRdb retains in-frame clones only, with some absent. Among 390,000 or so clones listed, approximately 90% were seen once. The TCR originated in a woman aged 45 to 65 who had recovered from COVID-19. Material: PBMCs or T cells enriched from blood (not recorded which).

CDR3 residues: CASSPRRRRLYSNQPQHF. In DNA form, the CDR3 reads TGTGCCAGCAGCCCCCGTCGGAGGCGCCTTTATAGCAATCAGCCCCAGCATTTT. The chain has TRBV7-2 and TRBJ1-5; unclear D gene. CDR1 is SGHTA and CDR2 is FQGNSA in the germline V gene. V was pared by 5 bases and J by 0 bases, with 20 bases between. This CDR3 region has 18 residues.